The rows below give T cell receptor beta chains drawn from one sample of a study of shared clonotypes between healthy human individuals. Here immunoSEQ multiplex PCR was the method, and the copy in TCRdb shows in-frame clones only, minus some. The sample has about 2.4 million clones; roughly 93% are singletons. The sample taken for sequencing was naive CD4+ T cells from PBMCs. These receptors all stem from a man in his late teens or twenties in good health. Some clones in this sample may be carry-over from other donors' samples. The CDR3 runs from the conserved cysteine through the conserved F or W. Fields, in order: J gene, D gene, V gene, clone size, CDR3 protein, CDR3 DNA. D genes are given only for firm matches. Only some rows state a clone size, as once, few, many or a class for expanded clones.

J gene: TRBJ1-1
D gene: NA
V gene: TRBV28
clone size: NA
CDR3 protein: CASSTGGEKAFF
CDR3 DNA: TGTGCCAGCAGTACGGGGGGGGAGAAAGCTTTCTTT

J gene: TRBJ2-7
D gene: NA
V gene: TRBV30
clone size: NA
CDR3 protein: CAWSAWTVYEQYF
CDR3 DNA: TGTGCCTGGAGTGCCTGGACTGTCTACGAGCAGTACTTC

J gene: TRBJ1-2
D gene: NA
V gene: TRBV28
clone size: NA
CDR3 protein: CASSLPGSNNYGYTF
CDR3 DNA: TGTGCCAGCAGTTTGCCAGGGAGTAATAACTATGGCTACACCTTC

J gene: TRBJ2-2
D gene: TRBD2
V gene: TRBV2
clone size: NA
CDR3 protein: CAIGEGRRTGELFF
CDR3 DNA: TGTGCCATCGGGGAGGGCCGGAGGACCGGGGAGCTGTTTTTT

J gene: TRBJ1-1
D gene: TRBD1
V gene: TRBV6-1
clone size: NA
CDR3 protein: CASSEGGQGRRYTEAFF
CDR3 DNA: TGTGCCAGCAGTGAAGGGGGACAGGGAAGGAGGTACACTGAAGCTTTCTTT

J gene: TRBJ2-2
D gene: TRBD1
V gene: TRBV7-6
clone size: NA
CDR3 protein: CASRPGQGLNTGELFF
CDR3 DNA: TGTGCCAGCAGACCGGGACAGGGACTGAACACCGGGGAGCTGTTTTTT

J gene: TRBJ1-2
D gene: NA
V gene: TRBV7-2
clone size: once
CDR3 protein: CASSLAAGNGYTF
CDR3 DNA: TGTGCCAGCAGCTTAGCGGCAGGGAACGGCTACACCTTC

J gene: TRBJ2-3
D gene: NA
V gene: TRBV5-1
clone size: NA
CDR3 protein: CASSYNTDTQYF
CDR3 DNA: TGCGCCAGCAGCTACAACACAGATACGCAGTATTTT

J gene: TRBJ2-1
D gene: NA
V gene: TRBV11-1
clone size: NA
CDR3 protein: CASSLEDREQFF
CDR3 DNA: TGTGCCAGCAGCTTAGAAGACAGAGAGCAGTTCTTC

J gene: TRBJ1-1
D gene: TRBD1
V gene: TRBV18
clone size: NA
CDR3 protein: CASSPQGQGVNTEAFF
CDR3 DNA: TGTGCCAGCTCACCTCAGGGACAGGGTGTGAACACTGAAGCTTTCTTT